This T cell receptor beta chain originates from a study of human T cells and chemical hapten exposure. The study's findings and limits: Healthy people's immune response may differ from that of the donors, who had alopecia.

Each CDR3 protein gets one entry after TCRdb re-called the RACE reads with MiXCR. The sample has fewer than 100,000 distinct CDR3 sequences; around 12% are singletons. This clonotype was seen repeatedly, ten times or more. What it binds is not known. V shed 5 bases, J shed 4 bases, and the junction held 4 bases outside the gene matches. This CDR3 is 15 amino acids long. Germline CDR1 and CDR2: SGHAT and FQDESV (reference sequence). Time point reported: patch test 1, 2 weeks after DPC sensitization. Treatment denoted: therapeutic diphenylcyclopropenone sensitization with weekly scalp DPC. The rearrangement joins TRBV11-1 to TRBJ2-1; 11 nucleotides agree with TRBD2. The material was whole blood, obtained in connection with sensitization to the hapten diphenylcyclopropenone (DPC). The TCR sequence derives from a woman in her thirties or forties with alopecia areata. Some clones in this sample may be carry-over from other donors' samples. This CDR3 is CASSRTSGLYNEQFF. The CDR3 DNA is TGTGCCAGCAGCCGGACTAGCGGGTTGTACAATGAGCAGTTCTTC.